This TCR beta chain came from a study of shared clonotypes between healthy human individuals. General observations from the study: Clonotype sharing among donors was thought likely to change with sequencing depth. Only a few donors were included, so the genetic and exposure-history diversity represented was limited. Only blood was sampled; tissue repertoires likely differ.

V lost 0 bases, J lost 4 bases, and 7 bases stayed unmatched. Looked up from germline, CDR1 is SGHVS and CDR2 is FNYEAQ. The CDR3 is made up of 18 amino acids. Original analysis: As immunoSEQ supplied junction-only sequences (without quality scores), filtering differed. Produced via immunoSEQ multiplex PCR; TCRdb's table is partial and in-frame only. V and J calls and clone size are those listed in that table; D and trimming were worked out from the DNA. The data show around 1.5 million clones, with around 98% seen just once and roughly 0.45% held by the top ten. Comment on this clone: The antigen is unknown.

This TCR came from a man aged 30 to 45 in good health. This chain connects TRBV7-6 to TRBJ2-2; the match to TRBD2 covers 11 bases. Sequencing was done on a sample of naive CD4+ T cells sorted from blood. Subset given: CD45RA+ positively selected. The CDR3 region has the DNA TGTGCCAGCAGCTTAGCCCCAACTAGCGGGAGACGCACCGGGGAGCTGTTTTTT. This sequence encodes CASSLAPTSGRRTGELFF.